This TCR beta chain is drawn from a study of blood T cell repertoires in COVID-19. For the study at large: Material from acute and convalescent COVID-19 was sourced from the United States, Italy and Spain. PBMCs, B-cell-depleted T cells, or T cells were the source of the cDNA or gDNA that made up the material.

Method: immunoSEQ multiplex PCR; TCRdb's copy keeps in-frame clones and lacks some. The repertoire holds approximately 200,000 clones, with 86% as singletons. Sequencing was performed on peripheral blood. The clonotype was recovered from a woman aged 50 to 65 with acute or convalescent COVID-19.

In nucleotides, the CDR3 is TGTGCCAGCAGCCAAGAAGCTAGCGGGGGGGCTAGCACCTACGAGCAGTACTTC. Translation gives CASSQEASGGASTYEQYF. The gene calls are TRBV4-2 and TRBJ2-7; 12 bases fit TRBD2. The ends lost 0 bases at V and 2 bases at J; junction bases unmatched: 8. Germline lookup yields CDR1 LGHNA and CDR2 YNFKEQ. The CDR3 is 18 residues long.